A single sample is the source of the 8 T cell receptor beta chains below, sequenced in a study of CD8 T cells in cerebrospinal fluid in Alzheimer's disease. TCRdb reworked the 10x single-cell sequencing reads into one entry per CDR3 protein, no DNA. The listing records about 1,200 distinct CDR3 sequences. Source material: cerebrospinal fluid. These receptors originate from a human donor in good health.

By frequency, this clonotype is large. J is TRBJ1-1 and V is TRBV6-6. Germline CDR1 is MNHNY and CDR2 is SVGAGI (reference sequence). This CDR3 has 18 residues. The CDR3 is CASSSTSIPNTYGTEAFF.

This clonotype registers medium-sized by frequency. The chain carries TRBV27 and TRBJ2-4. Germline loops: CDR1 MNHEY, CDR2 SMNVEV (reference sequence). CDR3 length equals 14 residues. The CDR3 loop is CASREMLAKNIQYF.

This clonotype is called medium-sized based on its frequency. The chain carries TRBV7-8 and TRBJ2-2; TCRdb proposes TRBD1, but this gene call is untestable without DNA. CDR1 is SGHVS, CDR2 FQNEAQ, per germline. This CDR3 spans 14 amino acids. CDR3 amino acids: CASSWGTGFGELFF.

This clonotype counts as large by frequency. The genes are TRBV7-2 and TRBJ2-1; no DNA is available, so the TRBD2 call from TCRdb remains unchecked. This CDR3 has 17 residues. Per the germline V gene, CDR1 is SGHTA and CDR2 is FQGNSA. CDR3: CASSLGGAGGRGNEQFF.

This clonotype is deemed medium-sized by its frequency. CDR3 amino acids: CASSVPGLAESGCEQYF. This sequence joins TRBV9 and TRBJ2-7; TCRdb names TRBD2, which stays unverified in the absence of DNA. The CDR3 has 17 amino acids. Germline V gives CDR1 SGDLS, CDR2 YYNGEE.

Considering frequency, this clonotype is medium-sized. The genes are TRBV9 and TRBJ2-2. The CDR3 covers 15 residues. Germline CDR1 is SGDLS and CDR2 is YYNGEE. The CDR3 sequence: CASSLDYANTGELFF.

This clonotype counts as large by frequency. The chain recombines TRBV20-1 with TRBJ2-7. This CDR3 is built from 13 residues. Germline V gene sequence: CDR1 DFQATT, CDR2 SNEGSKA (reference sequence). CDR3 sequence: CSARDRGPYEQYF.

Measured by frequency, this clonotype is medium-sized (0.01 to 0.1%). The chain is built from TRBV5-6 and TRBJ1-5. Germline values: CDR1 SGHDT, CDR2 YYEEEE. The CDR3 has 16 residues. The CDR3 is CASSSLLSGGNQPQHF.